This is a list of T cell receptor beta chains from one sample in a study of blood T cell repertoires in COVID-19. Sequencing used immunoSEQ multiplex PCR; TCRdb keeps in-frame clones, though not all of them. The table shows approximately 290,000 clones, with over 75% occurring only once. Sample: peripheral blood. Receptors were obtained from a woman aged 55-75 years with acute or convalescent COVID-19. Both conserved end residues are part of each CDR3. The order of the fields is CDR3 DNA, CDR3 protein, V gene, D gene, clone size, J gene. A D gene is named only where the DNA matches it firmly. Only some rows state a clone size, as once, few, many or a class for expanded clones.

TGTGCCAGCAGCCGGGACAGGGGGGGTGGTCAGCCCCAGCATTTT	CASSRDRGGGQPQHF	TRBV2	TRBD1	-	TRBJ1-5
TGCAGCGTTCTAGTCCAAGTGGCGGGCACTGAAGCTTTCTTT	CSVLVQVAGTEAFF	TRBV29-1	-	-	TRBJ1-1
TGTGCCACCAGTGATTTTACCGGGACAGGGGGCAAGGTAGATACGCAGTATTTT	CATSDFTGTGGKVDTQYF	TRBV24-1	TRBD1	-	TRBJ2-3
TGTGCCAGCAGTTATAGCGGGAGGGCCAATGAGCAGTTCTTC	CASSYSGRANEQFF	TRBV6-5	TRBD2	-	TRBJ2-1
TGTGCCAGCAGTTTAGGGGGGGCATGGTTCTTC	CASSLGGAWFF	TRBV27	-	-	TRBJ2-1
TGTGCCTGGAGTGTACGGGGATCTGGAAACACCATATATTTT	CAWSVRGSGNTIYF	TRBV30	-	-	TRBJ1-3
TGCAGCGTCCGTAAAGATACGCAGTATTTT	CSVRKDTQYF	TRBV29-1	-	-	TRBJ2-3
TGTGCCAGCAGCTTGAGTCGCCACGAGCAGTACTTC	CASSLSRHEQYF	TRBV7-2	-	-	TRBJ2-7
TGTGCCAGCAGCGCCTCTTCCCGGGGGGGCAAGGGCTCTGGAAACACCATATATTTT	CASSASSRGGKGSGNTIYF	TRBV9	-	-	TRBJ1-3
TGTGCCAGCTCTGGACAGGGGAAGCATTTT	CASSGQGKHF	TRBV21-1	-	-	TRBJ1-5
TGTGCCACCAGTGACCCCCGGGGCACAGATACGCAGTATTTT	CATSDPRGTDTQYF	TRBV24-1	-	-	TRBJ2-3
TGTGCCAGCAGTTCAGGGGGACAGGGGTTATCCTACGAGCAGTACTTC	CASSSGGQGLSYEQYF	TRBV28	TRBD1	once	TRBJ2-7
TGTGCCAGCAGCCCTGGGGGAGCGGGAGTGGGCACAGATACGCAGTATTTT	CASSPGGAGVGTDTQYF	TRBV7-6	TRBD2	-	TRBJ2-3
TGTGCCAGCAGTGAACTAACTTCCCTACAGGGGATTTCGAACACTGAAGCTTTCTTT	CASSELTSLQGISNTEAFF	TRBV6-1	TRBD1	-	TRBJ1-1
TGTGCCAGCAGTAGACAGGTAGCTAACTATGGCTACACCTTC	CASSRQVANYGYTF	TRBV27	-	-	TRBJ1-2
TGTGCCAGCAGTGAAAGGGACAGTGACACCGGGGAGCTGTTTTTT	CASSERDSDTGELFF	TRBV2	TRBD1	-	TRBJ2-2
TGTGCCAGTAGTATGGGCAGAGCAGCTTTCTTT	CASSMGRAAFF	TRBV19	-	-	TRBJ1-1
TGTGCCATCAGTGAAGGGGCACCCGGGTTCGGCACCATATATTTT	CAISEGAPGFGTIYF	TRBV10-3	-	-	TRBJ1-3
TGTGCCAGCAGTTACTCGGGACTAGCGGGGAGGCACCTCACAGATACGCAGTATTTT	CASSYSGLAGRHLTDTQYF	TRBV6-2/TRBV6-3	TRBD2	-	TRBJ2-3
TGTGCCAGCAGCCAAGACCTAGGGCGGGGGGCCCGGGAGTTCTTC	CASSQDLGRGAREFF	TRBV4-2	TRBD2	-	TRBJ2-1
TGTGCCAGTAGTACCTCAGGGGATCAGCCCCAGCATTTT	CASSTSGDQPQHF	TRBV19	-	once	TRBJ1-5
TGTGCCAGCTCACCCCCGGGACTAGCGGGAGTCTATGAGCAGTTCTTC	CASSPPGLAGVYEQFF	TRBV18	TRBD2	-	TRBJ2-1